These 28 T cell receptor beta chains came from one sample sequenced in a study of T cell responses to AZD1222 COVID-19 vaccine. Libraries were prepared by immunoSEQ multiplex PCR; TCRdb keeps only in-frame clonotypes and omits some of them. The sample lists about 100,000 clones, 80% to 95% seen once, with 1.5% to 2% in the top ten. This sample comprised peripheral blood, obtained on day 0 of AZD1222 vaccination. These TCRs come from an adult in good health.

The rearrangement joins TRBV4-2 to TRBJ1-1; D unclear. There are 13 residues in the CDR3. Trimming pared 0 bases from V and 6 bases from J, leaving 8 bases between. The V gene's germline CDR1 is LGHNA and CDR2 YNFKEQ. The CDR3 nucleotides read TGTGCCAGCAGCCAAGAAACCGGCCCTGAAGCTTTCTTT. Translated: CASSQETGPEAFF.

This sequence joins TRBV6-5 and TRBJ1-2; 7 nucleotides agree with TRBD1. From germline, CDR1 is MNHEY and CDR2 SVGAGI. This CDR3 region has 14 residues. Germline trimming cut 3 bases from V and 2 bases from J; bases unmatched to any gene: 3. CDR3 nucleotide sequence: TGTGCCAGCAGTTATTCGACAGGGAACTATGGCTACACCTTC. It is translated as CASSYSTGNYGYTF.

The J gene is TRBJ2-3, the V gene TRBV12-2. TRBV12-2 is assigned pseudogene status. CDR3 length equals 13 residues. CDR3 nucleotides: TGTGCAAGTCGCTTAGGTAGGACAGATACGCAGTATTTT. Its translation: CASRLGRTDTQYF.

J is TRBJ2-7 and V is TRBV5-4, with a weak D call TRBD1 (6 bases). The germline V and J ends were trimmed by 3 bases and 7 bases, with 14 bases remaining between them. The length of the CDR3 is 13 residues. Germline CDR1 and CDR2: SGHNT and YYREEE (reference sequence). This CDR3 is CASSWGTRTEQYF. The CDR3 DNA is TGTGCCAGCAGCTGGGGGACAAGAACTGAGCAGTACTTC.

The chain has TRBV7-9 and TRBJ2-6; 8 bases are a match to TRBD1. In germline, CDR1 is SEHNR, CDR2 FQNEAQ (reference sequence). Germline trimming cut 5 bases from V and 1 base from J; bases unmatched to any gene: 13. CDR3 length equals 19 residues. The CDR3 loop reads CASSLGQGPILSGANVLTF. The DNA for the CDR3 is TGTGCCAGCAGCCTAGGACAGGGACCTATTTTGTCTGGGGCCAACGTCCTGACTTTC.

V usage is TRBV9 and J usage is TRBJ1-4; the D gene is possibly TRBD1 (6 bases). The CDR3 contains 16 residues. V lost 0 bases and J lost 8, with 17 bases in between. CDR1 is SGDLS, CDR2 YYNGEE, per germline. CDR3 in amino acids: CASSVGSQGLGEKLFF. CDR3 DNA: TGTGCCAGCAGCGTAGGATCCCAGGGGCTTGGGGAAAAACTGTTTTTT.

The rearrangement joins TRBV27 to TRBJ1-2; TRBD1 matches 7 bases. The V and J ends lost 7 bases and 0 bases, in that order; junction bases with no gene match: 8. The CDR3 spans 15 residues. Germline CDR1 MNHEY, CDR2 SMNVEV (reference sequence). CDR3 loop: CASTTRDRANYGYTF. In nucleotides, the CDR3 is TGTGCCAGCACCACCCGGGACAGAGCTAACTATGGCTACACCTTC.

V gene TRBV28 combines with J gene TRBJ1-3, with D possibly TRBD1 on 5 matching bases. The germline V gene encodes CDR1 MDHEN and CDR2 SYDVKM. Trimming stripped 6 bases from V and 4 bases from J, with 13 bases between. The length of the CDR3 is 14 residues. The CDR3 reads CASRRDRRGNTIYF. CDR3 nucleotides: TGTGCCAGCAGACGAGACAGAAGAGGAAACACCATATATTTT.

The V and J genes are TRBV19 and TRBJ2-3; 10 nucleotides match TRBD2. CDR3 length equals 15 residues. Germline CDR1 reads LNHDA; CDR2 reads SQIVND (reference sequence). V was clipped by 4 bases and J by 2 bases; unmatched bases: 3. CDR3 bases: TGTGCCAGTAGTAAGGGACTAGCGAACACAGATACGCAGTATTTT. Its translation is CASSKGLANTDTQYF. Full variable domain (remainder filled in from reference TRBV19 and TRBJ2-3): DGGITQSPKYLFRKEGQNVTLSCEQNLNHDAMYWYRQDPGQGLRLIYYSQIVNDFQKGDIAEGYSVSREKKESFPLTVTSAQKNPTAFYLCASSKGLANTDTQYFGPGTRLTVL.

As concerns this clone: The sample holds other DNA sequences that translate to the same CDR3. The chain links TRBV28 to TRBJ1-5, with TRBD1 identical over 7 bases. The CDR3 extends over 14 amino acids. Looked up from germline, CDR1 is MDHEN and CDR2 is SYDVKM. The trim removed 3 bases at V and 4 bases at J, leaving 3 bases unmatched. DNA for the CDR3: TGTGCCAGCAGTTTGGCAGGGGGTAATCAGCCCCAGCATTTT. Its protein product is CASSLAGGNQPQHF.

The rearrangement uses TRBV7-9 and TRBJ2-1; 8 bases fit TRBD2. The CDR3 length is 17 residues. The ends lost 5 bases at V and 7 bases at J; junction bases unmatched: 16. Germline V gives CDR1 SEHNR, CDR2 FQNEAQ (reference sequence). This chain's CDR3 is CASSPSWTSSLINEQFF. In DNA, the CDR3 is TGTGCCAGCAGCCCCAGTTGGACTAGCTCCTTGATTAATGAGCAGTTCTTC.

This chain joins TRBV5-1 and TRBJ1-6; D unresolved. V lost 4 bases, J lost 8 bases, and 10 bases lay in between. Germline V gene lookup returns CDR1 SGHRS and CDR2 YFSETQ. The CDR3 sequence is 13 residues long. CDR3 sequence reads: CASSLKGDSPLHF. As DNA, the CDR3 is TGCGCCAGCAGCCTGAAGGGTGATTCACCCCTCCACTTT.

CDR3 in amino acids: CASSLGRTEAFF. The CDR3 bases are TGTGCCAGCAGTTTAGGACGGACAGAAGCTTTCTTT. The chain employs TRBV28 and TRBJ1-1; the D gene is possibly TRBD1 (5 bases). V dropped 2 bases and J dropped 8 bases, with 9 bases sitting between them. The CDR3 is made up of 12 amino acids. Germline CDR1 and CDR2: MDHEN and SYDVKM.

CDR3 loop: CSASQANSPLHF. In DNA form, the CDR3 reads TGCAGTGCTAGTCAGGCGAATTCACCCCTCCACTTT. The gene calls are TRBV20-1 and TRBJ1-6; D is uncertain. The ends were cut back, 3 bases at V and 7 bases at J, with 7 bases in the middle. Germline loops: CDR1 DFQATT, CDR2 SNEGSKA (reference sequence). This CDR3 spans 12 amino acids.

The chain recombines TRBV28 with TRBJ1-2; D possibly corresponds to TRBD1 (6 bases). Germline V gene lookup returns CDR1 MDHEN and CDR2 SYDVKM. V was clipped by 8 bases and J by 1 base, with 23 bases between them. This CDR3 is 17 amino acids long. CDR3 amino acids: CASVNPDSLYFNYGYTF. The DNA for the CDR3 is TGTGCCAGCGTAAACCCGGACAGCCTCTACTTTAACTATGGCTACACCTTC.

CDR3 residues: CASSLPGGGSYEQYF. The CDR3 nucleotides read TGTGCCAGCAGTCTACCTGGCGGGGGATCCTACGAGCAGTACTTC. The V call is TRBV25-1, the J call TRBJ2-7; 7 nucleotides line up with TRBD2. Trimming took 5 bases from V and 1 from J; bases not matched to a gene: 8. CDR3 length: 15 residues. Germline assignment: CDR1 MGHDK and CDR2 SYGVNS.

This chain joins TRBV30 and TRBJ1-1; D gene uncertain. CDR1 and CDR2 from the germline V gene are GTSNPN and SVGIG (reference sequence). V gave up 0 bases and J gave up 3 bases, with 8 bases separating them. There are 13 residues in the CDR3. CDR3 sequence (DNA): TGTGCCTGGAGTGTACAGAAGGACACTGAAGCTTTCTTT. Translated, it gives CAWSVQKDTEAFF.

This clone was picked up one time. The chain links TRBV6-5 to TRBJ1-2, with unresolved D. Trimming took off 0 bases at V and 4 bases at J, with 12 bases between the two ends. The CDR3 has 15 residues. Germline CDR1 MNHEY, CDR2 SVGAGI. The CDR3 here is CASSYSEEGSYGYTF. CDR3 DNA: TGTGCCAGCAGTTACTCGGAGGAGGGAAGCTATGGCTACACCTTC.

The J gene is TRBJ2-7, the V gene TRBV19; TRBD2 matches 13 bases. V was pared by 3 bases and J by 2 bases, with 1 base of the junction left unmatched. CDR1 is LNHDA and CDR2 is SQIVND in the germline V gene (reference sequence). This CDR3 is 15 amino acids long. The CDR3 sequence is CASSMGLAGPYEQYF. CDR3 bases: TGTGCCAGTAGTATGGGACTAGCGGGACCCTACGAGCAGTACTTC.

This clone was seen only once. The CDR3 region has the DNA TGTGCCAGCAGCTTAGCTGCGGGGGGCGGGAATGAGCAGTTCTTC. Translation gives CASSLAAGGGNEQFF. The chain links TRBV7-6 to TRBJ2-1; 8 bases agree with TRBD2. The CDR3 loop spans 15 amino acids. V dropped 0 bases and J dropped 7; count of bases not matched to a gene: 5. Germline V gene lookup returns CDR1 SGHVS and CDR2 FNYEAQ.

The gene calls are TRBV29-1 and TRBJ1-6; unclear D gene. Deletions cut 4 bases from V and 6 bases from J, with 13 bases between. Per the germline V gene, CDR1 is SQVTM and CDR2 is ANQGSEA. The CDR3 consists of 14 residues. Written as DNA, the CDR3 is TGCAGCGTTGGGGATGGGCCACCTAATTCACCCCTCCACTTT. Its translation is CSVGDGPPNSPLHF.

The genes are TRBV30 and TRBJ1-3; D remains unclear. CDR3 length: 11 residues. The V gene lost 5 bases and the J gene lost 0 bases, with 2 bases spanning the gap. Germline V lookup: CDR1 GTSNPN, CDR2 SVGIG (reference sequence). The CDR3, as DNA: TGTGCCTGGGACTCTGGAAACACCATATATTTT. Translating gives CAWDSGNTIYF.

This sequence joins TRBV15 and TRBJ1-5, with a tentative D call TRBD1 (5 bases). Germline loops: CDR1 LNHNV, CDR2 YYDKDF (reference sequence). V shed 8 bases and J shed 6 bases, with 20 bases lying between them. The CDR3 has 15 residues. DNA of the CDR3: TGTGCCACCCACTCGGGCACAAGGGGAGTTCAGCCCCAGCATTTT. Its protein product is CATHSGTRGVQPQHF.

The chain has TRBV15 and TRBJ2-7, with unresolved D. CDR3 size: 14 residues. Per germline, CDR1 LNHNV and CDR2 YYDKDF (reference sequence). V lost 5 bases to trimming and J lost 2 bases, with 13 bases between them. Written as DNA, the CDR3 is TGTGCCACCAGCGCCTCGACATCTACCTACGAGCAGTACTTC. Its protein is CATSASTSTYEQYF.

The chain combines TRBV30 with TRBJ2-7, with 7 positions matching TRBD1. V lost 1 base, J lost 6 bases, and 6 bases stayed unmatched. CDR1 is GTSNPN and CDR2 is SVGIG in the germline V gene (reference sequence). The CDR3 totals 13 residues. CDR3: CAWSGGAGGEQYF. As DNA, the CDR3 is TGTGCCTGGAGTGGGGGAGCAGGGGGCGAGCAGTACTTC.

This rearrangement joins TRBV4-1 to TRBJ1-1; the D gene is possibly TRBD1 (5 bases). The CDR3 runs to 14 residues. Germline lookup yields CDR1 MGHRA and CDR2 YSYEKL. Between the trimmed V and J ends, which lost 2 bases and 12 bases, there was a span of 19 bases. The CDR3 protein is CASSQPPTGGRTFF. The CDR3 DNA sequence: TGCGCCAGCAGCCAACCACCCACGGGGGGTCGGACTTTCTTT.

The chain is built from TRBV28 and TRBJ2-7; a possible D gene is TRBD1 (6 bases). V dropped 3 bases and J dropped 2 bases, with 8 bases sitting between them. This CDR3 is built from 13 residues. The V gene's germline CDR1 is MDHEN and CDR2 SYDVKM. The CDR3 coding sequence is TGTGCCAGCAGTTTCGGACAGACCTACGAGCAGTACTTC. Protein sequence: CASSFGQTYEQYF.

The chain combines TRBV5-1 with TRBJ2-3, with TRBD2 identical over 9 bases. This CDR3 comprises 16 residues. CDR1 and CDR2 (germline): SGHRS, YFSETQ. With V trimmed by 2 bases and J by 0 bases, 4 bases remained unmatched. In DNA, the CDR3 is TGCGCCAGCAGCTTAACAGCGGGAGGAAGCACAGATACGCAGTATTTT. Translation: CASSLTAGGSTDTQYF. Filled out from reference TRBV5-1 and TRBJ2-3, the complete variable domain reads KAGVTQTPRYLIKTRGQQVTLSCSPISGHRSVSWYQQTPGQGLQFLFEYFSETQRNKGNFPGRFSGRQFSNSRSEMNVSTLELGDSALYLCASSLTAGGSTDTQYFGPGTRLTVL.